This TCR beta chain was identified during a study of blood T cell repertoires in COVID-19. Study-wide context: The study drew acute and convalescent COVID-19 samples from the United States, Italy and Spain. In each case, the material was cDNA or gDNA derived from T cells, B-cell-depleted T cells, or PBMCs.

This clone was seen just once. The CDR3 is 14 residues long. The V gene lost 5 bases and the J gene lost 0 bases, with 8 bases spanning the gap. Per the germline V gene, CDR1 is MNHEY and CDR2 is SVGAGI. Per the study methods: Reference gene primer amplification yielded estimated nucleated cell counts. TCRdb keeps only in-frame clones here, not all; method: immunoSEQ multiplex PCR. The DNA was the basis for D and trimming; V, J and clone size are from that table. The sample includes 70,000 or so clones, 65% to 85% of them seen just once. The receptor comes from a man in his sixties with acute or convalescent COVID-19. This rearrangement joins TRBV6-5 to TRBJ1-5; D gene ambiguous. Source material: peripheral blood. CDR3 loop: CASSPANSNQPQHF. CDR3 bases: TGTGCCAGCAGTCCCGCGAATAGCAATCAGCCCCAGCATTTT.